This entry describes one T cell receptor (beta chain). Its specificity is not known. These data come from a study of vaccination and CD4 T cells after COVID-19. About the study: Post-vaccination samples were procured at a median of approximately 72 days following dose two (range 14 to 241). Whole-study results and caveats: Only post-vaccination samples contained a median 86.3% of the reactive clones in convalescent patients.

The treatment: approximately nine-day PBMC culture with coronavirus spike peptide pools or control peptides (ViraFEST assay). Expansion of antigen-specific T cells with peptide pools by ViraFEST preceded sequencing of TCRs. Sequenced with the Oncomine TCR Beta short-read assay was DNA taken from cultured CD4+ T cells. TCRdb re-called the PCR reads with MiXCR, one entry per CDR3 protein. This table has just over 15,000 distinct CDR3 sequences, roughly 43% appearing once. The CDR3 runs to 11 residues. The germline V and J ends were trimmed by 5 bases and 7 bases, with 9 bases remaining between them. Germline loops: CDR1 MDHEN, CDR2 SYDVKM.

This sample comprised CD4+ T cells from blood, cultured in vitro, obtained before SARS-CoV-2 vaccination. V is TRBV28 and J is TRBJ2-7; D is unclear. The TCR was taken from a human donor who had recovered from COVID-19. In DNA form, the CDR3 reads TGTGCCAGCAGTCTAAAGTTTGAGCAGTACTTC. It is translated as CASSLKFEQYF.